The present T cell receptor beta chain was sequenced within a study of blood T cells in healthy people across ages. A second roughly 6 to 12 cycle PCR used barcoded and J-beta primers. TCRdb re-analysed the 5' RACE reads in MiXCR, keeping a single row per CDR3 protein. The table has around 900,000 distinct CDR3 sequences, 29% seen once; the top ten hold roughly a sixth. Study results and limitations: Strong correlation linked observed beta diversity and percent naive T cells. Researchers judged that diversity estimates from one million T cells fell short of true values.

CDR1 and CDR2 from the germline V gene are MDHEN and SYDVKM. The CDR3 is 16 amino acids. V lost 6 bases and J 2 bases, leaving 19 bases between the germline ends. Total RNA extracted from each sample amounted to at least 5.5 micrograms. About this clonotype itself: Its antigen remains unknown.

This clonotype was obtained from a woman older than 75 in good health. Sequenced: blood. The chain uses TRBV28 and TRBJ1-2; tentatively, D is TRBD1 (6 bases). CDR3 region: CASRNGGADQNYGYTF. CDR3 coding DNA: TGTGCCAGCAGAAACGGGGGGGCTGATCAAAACTATGGCTACACCTTC.